The 23 T cell receptor beta chains presented below share a single source sample, sequenced in a study of response to subunit inactivated influenza vaccine. Each CDR3 protein is one row after TCRdb ran MiXCR on the RT-PCR reads. The data contain a few hundred thousand distinct CDR3 sequences, roughly 7.9% of them seen just once; the ten biggest clones take up under 15%. The sample was PBMCs from blood, taken about 23 months after vaccination. The receptors stem from a man aged 50-75 years who received an inactivated influenza vaccine.

This clonotype has a count of ten or more. The genes are TRBV7-3 and TRBJ2-3; D is uncertain. Germline values: CDR1 SGHTA, CDR2 FQGTGA. The CDR3 extends over 13 amino acids. Trimming took 1 base from V and 0 from J, leaving 2 bases between them. The CDR3 DNA reads TGTGCCAGCAGCTTAATGAGCACAGATACGCAGTATTTT. This sequence encodes CASSLMSTDTQYF.

The rearrangement uses TRBV7-2 and TRBJ1-2; D ambiguous. Trimming pared 4 bases from V and 2 bases from J, leaving 11 bases between. This CDR3 is 14 amino acids long. Per germline, CDR1 SGHTA and CDR2 FQGNSA. CDR3: CASSSRISNYGYTF. The CDR3 DNA follows: TGTGCCAGCAGCTCAAGGATATCAAACTATGGCTACACCTTC.

This rearrangement joins TRBV2 to TRBJ2-2; tentatively, D is TRBD1 (5 bases). V was cut by 5 bases and J by 5 bases, with 15 bases left in between. The CDR3 length is 15 residues. Germline V gene sequence: CDR1 SNHLY, CDR2 FYNNEI. The DNA for the CDR3 is TGTGCCAGCAGTCCCCTGACAGAATTAACCGGGGAGCTGTTTTTT. This encodes CASSPLTELTGELFF.

The CDR3 reads CASSRDHEQFF. DNA for the CDR3: TGTGCCAGCAGCCGAGACCATGAGCAGTTCTTC. The rearrangement links TRBV16 to TRBJ2-1; no clear D. Germline V gives CDR1 KGHSY, CDR2 FQNENV. CDR3 length: 11 amino acids. Trimming pared 4 bases from V and 8 bases from J, leaving 6 bases between.

This clonotype was observed a handful of times. The V call is TRBV28, the J call TRBJ1-2; D may be TRBD1 (5 bases). Trimming removed 8 bases at V and 2 bases at J, with 9 bases between. The CDR3 consists of 12 residues. Germline lookup yields CDR1 MDHEN and CDR2 SYDVKM. The CDR3 reads CASLGGNYGYTF. The CDR3 bases are TGTGCCAGCCTCGGGGGGAACTATGGCTACACCTTC.

This clonotype has a count of ten or more. The V and J genes are TRBV12-3 or TRBV12-4 and TRBJ2-3, with D unclear. The CDR3 consists of 14 residues. Deletions cut 7 bases from V and 1 base from J, with 12 bases between. The CDR3 sequence: CASNGVWGTDTQYF. The CDR3 DNA is TGTGCCAGCAATGGGGTATGGGGCACAGATACGCAGTATTTT.

This clonotype was detected a few times. The rearrangement joins TRBV9 to TRBJ1-1; the D gene is possibly TRBD1 (6 bases). The CDR3 loop spans 16 amino acids. Germline CDR1 SGDLS, CDR2 YYNGEE. Trimming pared 4 bases from V and 1 base from J, leaving 17 bases between. The CDR3 DNA sequence: TGTGCCAGCAGCAGAGGGGGGCACCCCCAGAACACTGAAGCTTTCTTT. Its protein is CASSRGGHPQNTEAFF.

This clonotype was found many times. This rearrangement joins TRBV10-3 to TRBJ2-2, with a weak D call TRBD1 (6 bases). Germline V gene sequence: CDR1 ENHRY, CDR2 SYGVKD. V lost 6 bases and J lost 0, with 11 bases in between. The CDR3 is 15 amino acids. The DNA for the CDR3 is TGTGCCATCAGCGCCGGGACAACGAACACCGGGGAGCTGTTTTTT. It codes for CAISAGTTNTGELFF.

This clonotype was seen only a few times. An end of the junction does not agree with germline; a read error may underlie this. J is TRBJ2-4 and V is TRBV12-3 or TRBV12-4; D gene unclear. CDR3 length: 12 amino acids. CDR3 sequence: CASSSKTAPRDF. Written as DNA, the CDR3 is TGTGCCAGCAGTTCAAAGACTGCCCCCCGGGACTTC.

In its sample, this clonotype was seen many times. The chain uses TRBV5-1 and TRBJ2-3, with TRBD1 as a possible D gene (6 bases). This CDR3 comprises 14 residues. Per the germline V gene, CDR1 is SGHRS and CDR2 is YFSETQ. Trimming took 4 bases from V and 2 from J, leaving 11 bases between them. CDR3 in DNA: TGCGCCAGCAGCAGGGGACAAGACACAGATACGCAGTATTTT. Encoded protein: CASSRGQDTDTQYF.

This chain connects TRBV29-1 to TRBJ2-3; D not certain. Trimming took 3 bases from V and 2 from J, leaving 3 bases between them. Germline V gene sequence: CDR1 SQVTM, CDR2 ANQGSEA. This CDR3 has 11 amino acids. The DNA of the CDR3 is TGCAGCGTTGATCCCACAGATACGCAGTATTTT. Translating it yields CSVDPTDTQYF.

This clonotype was counted a few times. The V call is TRBV3-1, the J call TRBJ1-2; D is uncertain. The CDR3 consists of 13 residues. CDR1 and CDR2 (germline): LGHDT, YNNKEL (reference sequence). The ends were cut back, 4 bases at V and 2 bases at J, with 8 bases in the middle. The CDR3 region has the DNA TGTGCCAGCAGCCCCGGCGAGAACTATGGCTACACCTTC. It specifies CASSPGENYGYTF. The whole variable domain, remainder taken from reference TRBV3-1 and TRBJ1-2, is DTAVSQTPKYLVTQMGNDKSIKCEQNLGHDTMYWYKQDSKKFLKIMFSYNNKELIINETVPNRFSPKSPDKAHLNLHINSLELGDSAVYFCASSPGENYGYTFGSGTRLTVV.

This clonotype has at least ten counts. This chain uses TRBV5-1 with TRBJ1-2; 8 bases fit TRBD1. Germline lookup yields CDR1 SGHRS and CDR2 YFSETQ. The V gene end was trimmed by 1 base and the J gene end by 10 bases; junction bases not matched to a gene: 3. CDR3 size: 12 residues. The CDR3 DNA reads as TGCGCCAGCAGCTTGCCAGGGGGCGACTACACCTTC. Protein sequence: CASSLPGGDYTF.

The chain has TRBV20-1 and TRBJ2-1, with TRBD1 as a possible D gene (6 bases). CDR3 length equals 14 residues. Germline V lookup: CDR1 DFQATT, CDR2 SNEGSKA (reference sequence). Deletions cut 5 bases from V and 1 base from J, with 12 bases between. The CDR3 reads CSAPRGDSYNEQFF. DNA of the CDR3: TGCAGTGCTCCCAGGGGAGATTCCTACAATGAGCAGTTCTTC.

This rearrangement joins TRBV3-1 to TRBJ2-1; perhaps TRBD2 as D (6 bases). CDR3 length equals 15 residues. Germline CDR1 reads LGHDT; CDR2 reads YNNKEL (reference sequence). V was clipped by 4 bases and J by 6 bases, with 16 bases between them. The CDR3 DNA reads TGTGCCAGCAGCCTCGGGAGAGACGTTTCCAATGAGCAGTTCTTC. Residues: CASSLGRDVSNEQFF.

This chain joins TRBV5-6 and TRBJ2-5; the match to TRBD1 covers 12 bases. The V segment lost 4 bases and the J segment 2 bases; nucleotides outside the gene matches: 9. Germline values: CDR1 SGHDT, CDR2 YYEEEE. This CDR3 has 17 amino acids. The CDR3 DNA follows: TGTGCCAGCAGCAACAGCCGGGACAGGGGGCGTCAAGAGACCCAGTACTTC. As protein: CASSNSRDRGRQETQYF.

This chain links TRBV5-1 with TRBJ2-2, with 8 bases matching TRBD1. J was trimmed by 0 bases and V by 7 bases; bases with no gene match: 2. The CDR3 spans 14 residues. Per the germline V gene, CDR1 is SGHRS and CDR2 is YFSETQ. The CDR3 spells CASGQGSNTGELFF. CDR3 DNA sequence: TGCGCCAGCGGACAGGGTTCGAACACCGGGGAGCTGTTTTTT.

This clonotype showed up just a few times. The V call is TRBV27, the J call TRBJ2-7; maybe TRBD1 (6 bases). Deletions cut 6 bases from V and 2 bases from J, with 14 bases between. The CDR3 extends over 14 amino acids. CDR1 MNHEY and CDR2 SMNVEV come from the germline V gene (reference sequence). The CDR3 coding sequence is TGTGCCAGCAGGAGGAAGGACAGCACCTACGAGCAGTACTTC. This translates into CASRRKDSTYEQYF.

The rearrangement links TRBV6-1 to TRBJ2-2; D not certain. The CDR3 totals 14 residues. The germline CDR1 and CDR2 sequences are MNHNS and SASEGT. Trimming removed 6 bases at V and 3 bases at J, with 11 bases between. The CDR3 is CASSRRYDTGELFF. Here the CDR3 DNA reads TGTGCCAGCAGCCGTCGCTACGACACCGGGGAGCTGTTTTTT.

This clonotype has more than one count but fewer than ten. The gene calls are TRBV7-7 and TRBJ2-1; D not certain. Germline V lookup: CDR1 SSHAT, CDR2 FNYEAQ (reference sequence). V lost 5 bases, J lost 3 bases, and 8 bases lay in between. The CDR3 totals 13 residues. In DNA form, the CDR3 reads TGTGCCAGCAGCGTCGACGACTACAATGAGCAGTTCTTC. Translated, it gives CASSVDDYNEQFF.

The chain carries TRBV28 and TRBJ2-3, with unresolved D. The CDR3 is 11 residues long. Between the trimmed V and J ends, which lost 7 bases and 9 bases, there was a span of 11 bases. Germline V gene sequence: CDR1 MDHEN, CDR2 SYDVKM. The CDR3 region is CASTQFRTQYF. The CDR3 DNA follows: TGTGCCAGCACCCAATTCAGGACGCAGTATTTT.

This clonotype was found many times. V and J are TRBV12-3 or TRBV12-4 and TRBJ1-6; 11 bases are shared with TRBD1. This CDR3 region has 21 residues. V lost 5 bases to trimming and J lost 9 bases; unmatched junction nucleotides: 24. Written as DNA, the CDR3 is TGTGCCAGCAGTCTATCAACCCTAACACCCGGGACAGGGGGTAGGGCTTCACCCCTCCACTTT. This translates into CASSLSTLTPGTGGRASPLHF.

This clonotype was detected only a few times. The chain has TRBV6-5 and TRBJ2-5; possibly TRBD2 for D (6 bases). The CDR3 loop spans 14 amino acids. Looked up from germline, CDR1 is MNHEY and CDR2 is SVGAGI. Deletions cut 2 bases from V and 8 bases from J, with 15 bases between. The DNA for the CDR3 is TGTGCCAGCAGTTACCGGGGGAAATGGGAAACCCAGTACTTC. Its translation: CASSYRGKWETQYF.